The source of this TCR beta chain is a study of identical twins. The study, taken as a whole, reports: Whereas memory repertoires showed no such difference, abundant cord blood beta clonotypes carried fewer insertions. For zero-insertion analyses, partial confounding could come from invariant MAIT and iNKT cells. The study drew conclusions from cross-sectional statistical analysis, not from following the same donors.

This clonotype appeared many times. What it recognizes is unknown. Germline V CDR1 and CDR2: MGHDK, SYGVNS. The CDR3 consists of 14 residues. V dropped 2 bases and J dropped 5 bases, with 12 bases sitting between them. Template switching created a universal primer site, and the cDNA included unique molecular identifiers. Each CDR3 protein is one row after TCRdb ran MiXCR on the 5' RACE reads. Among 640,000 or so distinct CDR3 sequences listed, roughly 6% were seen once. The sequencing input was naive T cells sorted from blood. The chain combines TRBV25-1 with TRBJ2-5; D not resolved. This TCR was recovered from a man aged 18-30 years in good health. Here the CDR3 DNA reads TGTGCCAGCAGTGAAAGCCCCCGTGAGGAGACCCAGTACTTC. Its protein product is CASSESPREETQYF.